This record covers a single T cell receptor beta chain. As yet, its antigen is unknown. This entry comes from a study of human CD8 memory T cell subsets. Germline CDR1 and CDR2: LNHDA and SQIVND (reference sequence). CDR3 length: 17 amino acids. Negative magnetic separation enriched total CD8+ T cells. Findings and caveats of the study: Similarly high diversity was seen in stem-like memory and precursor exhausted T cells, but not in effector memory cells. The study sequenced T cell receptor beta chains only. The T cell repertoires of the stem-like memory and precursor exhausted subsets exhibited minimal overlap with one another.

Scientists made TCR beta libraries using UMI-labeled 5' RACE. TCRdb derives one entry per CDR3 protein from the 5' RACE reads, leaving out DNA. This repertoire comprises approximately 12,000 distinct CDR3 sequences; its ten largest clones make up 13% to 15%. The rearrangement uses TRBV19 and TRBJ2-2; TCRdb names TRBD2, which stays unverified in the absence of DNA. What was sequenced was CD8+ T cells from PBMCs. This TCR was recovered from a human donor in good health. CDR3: CASSPRPGVGHTGELFF. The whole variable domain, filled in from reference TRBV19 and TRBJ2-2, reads DGGITQSPKYLFRKEGQNVTLSCEQNLNHDAMYWYRQDPGQGLRLIYYSQIVNDFQKGDIAEGYSVSREKKESFPLTVTSAQKNPTAFYLCASSPRPGVGHTGELFFGEGSRLTVL.